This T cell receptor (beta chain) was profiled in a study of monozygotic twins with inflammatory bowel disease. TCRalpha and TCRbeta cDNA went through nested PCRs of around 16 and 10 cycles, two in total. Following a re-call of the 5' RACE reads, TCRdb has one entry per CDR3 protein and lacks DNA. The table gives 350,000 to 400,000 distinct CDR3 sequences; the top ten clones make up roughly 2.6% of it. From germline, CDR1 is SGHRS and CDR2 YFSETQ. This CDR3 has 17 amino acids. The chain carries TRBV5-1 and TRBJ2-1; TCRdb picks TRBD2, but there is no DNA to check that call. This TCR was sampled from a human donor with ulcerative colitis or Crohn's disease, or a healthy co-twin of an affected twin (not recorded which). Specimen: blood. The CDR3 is CASSLGPTSNTYNEQFF.